This T cell receptor beta chain was sequenced during a study of blood T cells in healthy people across ages. Only a few counts were recorded for this clonotype. The second PCR ran about 6 to 11 cycles with a sample-barcoded 5' primer and J-beta primers. One entry per CDR3 protein results from TCRdb running MiXCR on the 5' RACE reads. The sample lists over a million distinct CDR3 sequences, 45% to 70% occurring once. This sequence was found in a man between 18 and 35 years old in good health. Sample: blood.

The CDR3 bases are TGTGCCAGCAGAGACAGCGGCTCCTACGAGCAGTACTTC. Translating it yields CASRDSGSYEQYF. The rearrangement links TRBV27 to TRBJ2-7; D possibly matches TRBD1 or TRBD2 (5 bases each). Germline V gene sequence: CDR1 MNHEY, CDR2 SMNVEV (reference sequence). This CDR3 has 13 amino acids. V dropped 6 bases and J dropped 0 bases, with 9 bases sitting between them.